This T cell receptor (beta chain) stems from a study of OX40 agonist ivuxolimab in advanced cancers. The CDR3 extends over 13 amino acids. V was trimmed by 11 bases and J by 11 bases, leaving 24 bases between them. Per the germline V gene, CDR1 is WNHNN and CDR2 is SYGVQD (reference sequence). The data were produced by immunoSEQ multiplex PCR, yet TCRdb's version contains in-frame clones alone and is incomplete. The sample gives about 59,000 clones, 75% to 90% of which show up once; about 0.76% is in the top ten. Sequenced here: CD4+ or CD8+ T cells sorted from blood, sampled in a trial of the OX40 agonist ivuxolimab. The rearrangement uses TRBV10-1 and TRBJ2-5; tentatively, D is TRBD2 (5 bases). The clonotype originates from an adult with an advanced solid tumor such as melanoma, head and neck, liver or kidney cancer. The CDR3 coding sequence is TGCGCCGGGGAGTTGGGCAGAGTGAGTTATCAGTACTTC. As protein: CAGELGRVSYQYF.